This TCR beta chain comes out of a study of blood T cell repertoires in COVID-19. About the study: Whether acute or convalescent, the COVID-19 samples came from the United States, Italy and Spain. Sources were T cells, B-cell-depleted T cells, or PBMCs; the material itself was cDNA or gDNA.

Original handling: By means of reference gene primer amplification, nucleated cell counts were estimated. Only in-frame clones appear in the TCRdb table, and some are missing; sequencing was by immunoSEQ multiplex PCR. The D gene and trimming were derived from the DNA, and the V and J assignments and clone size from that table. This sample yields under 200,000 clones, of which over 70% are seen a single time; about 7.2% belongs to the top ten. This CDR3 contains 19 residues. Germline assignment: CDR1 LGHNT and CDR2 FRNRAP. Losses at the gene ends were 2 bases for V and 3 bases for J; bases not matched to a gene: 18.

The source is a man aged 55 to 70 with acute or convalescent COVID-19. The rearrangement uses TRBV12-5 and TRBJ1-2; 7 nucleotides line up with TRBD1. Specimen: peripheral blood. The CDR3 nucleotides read TGTGCTAGTGGTTTGTTCCCCACTGAGACAGGGATGAGGGACTATGGCTACACCTTC. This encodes CASGLFPTETGMRDYGYTF.